Reported below is one T cell receptor (beta chain). This sample stems from a study of blood T cell repertoires in COVID-19. The CDR3 runs to 15 residues. V lost 0 bases to trimming and J lost 5 bases, with 13 bases between them. Germline CDR1 and CDR2: LGHDT and YNNKEL (reference sequence). Generated by immunoSEQ multiplex PCR, the TCRdb table keeps only in-frame clones and is missing some. This repertoire shows just over 300,000 clones, over 85% found once; its top ten account for approximately 1.8%. The specimen sequenced was peripheral blood. The receptor was isolated from a woman in her twenties or thirties with COVID-19, enrolled during active disease. The V gene is TRBV3-1 (or the pseudogene TRBV3-2), the J gene TRBJ2-5, with D possibly TRBD2 on 5 matching bases. The DNA for the CDR3 is TGTGCCAGCAGCCAAGACCATGGGTCGGGGGAGACCCAGTACTTC. Translation gives CASSQDHGSGETQYF.